This entry lists 17 T cell receptor beta chains sequenced from one sample in a study of response to subunit inactivated influenza vaccine. TCRdb processed the RT-PCR reads anew with MiXCR; each CDR3 protein has one entry. Of about 800,000 distinct CDR3 sequences listed, over 20% were seen once; the top ten hold 10%. The sample here was PBMCs from blood, taken roughly 5 days after vaccination. The receptors originated from a man in his fifties or sixties who received an inactivated influenza vaccine.

This clonotype was seen a few times. The chain couples TRBV7-9 to TRBJ1-1, with D hard to call. V was trimmed by 5 bases and J by 1 base, leaving 11 bases between them. The germline CDR1 and CDR2 sequences are SEHNR and FQNEAQ (reference sequence). The CDR3 spans 14 residues. CDR3 in DNA: TGTGCCAGCAGCAACTGGCAAGGGAACACTGAAGCTTTCTTT. Its translation: CASSNWQGNTEAFF.

This clonotype was found a few times. The chain carries TRBV5-6 and TRBJ2-6; D uncertain. Germline assignment: CDR1 SGHDT and CDR2 YYEEEE. V was trimmed by 0 bases and J by 0 bases, leaving 13 bases between them. The CDR3 loop spans 18 amino acids. CDR3 protein: CASSLEVGLGSGANVLTF. The CDR3 bases are TGTGCCAGCAGCTTGGAAGTCGGGTTGGGCTCTGGGGCCAACGTCCTGACTTTC.

This clonotype was seen a handful of times. The rearrangement joins TRBV27 to TRBJ1-2, with 8 bases identical to TRBD1. Trimming at V came to 4 bases and at J to 2 bases, leaving 6 bases not matched to a gene. CDR1 and CDR2 from the germline V gene are MNHEY and SMNVEV (reference sequence). CDR3 size: 15 residues. Here the CDR3 reads CASSSSTGANYGYTF. The CDR3 nucleotides read TGTGCCAGCAGTTCATCGACAGGGGCGAACTATGGCTACACCTTC.

Only a few counts were recorded for this clonotype. CDR3 region: CASSYHRAGELFF. The DNA of the CDR3 is TGTGCCAGCAGTTACCACAGGGCCGGGGAGCTGTTTTTT. The chain couples TRBV6-5 to TRBJ2-2; D is possibly TRBD1 (6 bases). The germline V gene has CDR1 MNHEY and CDR2 SVGAGI. CDR3 length: 13 residues. V lost 2 bases and J 6 bases, leaving 7 bases between the germline ends.

The table lists this clonotype with a few counts. The chain combines TRBV2 with TRBJ2-7; TRBD2 agrees at 13 bases. V gave up 6 bases and J gave up 5 bases; unmatched junction bases: 7. CDR1 and CDR2 (germline): SNHLY, FYNNEI. The CDR3 has 15 amino acids. The chain's CDR3 is CASSGRTSGGNEQYF. CDR3 coding DNA: TGTGCCAGCAGCGGTCGGACTAGCGGGGGAAACGAGCAGTACTTC.

This clonotype was picked up many times. The gene calls are TRBV5-6 and TRBJ2-1; 13 bases are shared with TRBD2. CDR3 length: 15 amino acids. Germline trimming cut 4 bases from V and 5 bases from J; bases unmatched to any gene: 3. In germline, CDR1 is SGHDT, CDR2 YYEEEE. The CDR3 protein is CASSVGTSGDNEQFF. The CDR3 DNA is TGTGCCAGCAGCGTCGGGACTAGCGGGGACAATGAGCAGTTCTTC.

This clonotype has a handful of counts. The chain joins TRBV25-1 to TRBJ2-3, with 7 bases aligning to TRBD1. J gave up 2 bases and V 5 bases, and 7 bases lay outside the gene matches. The CDR3 loop spans 15 amino acids. Per the germline V gene, CDR1 is MGHDK and CDR2 is SYGVNS. The DNA of the CDR3 is TGTGCCAGCAGTTGGACAGGAGCCGTCACAGATACGCAGTATTTT. The encoded protein is CASSWTGAVTDTQYF.

This chain uses TRBV28 with TRBJ2-3, with 8 bases that match TRBD2. From germline, CDR1 is MDHEN and CDR2 SYDVKM. This CDR3 has 14 residues. J gave up 9 bases and V 3 bases, and 8 bases lay outside the gene matches. CDR3 in amino acids: CASSFGRGAVTQYF. The CDR3 bases are TGTGCCAGCAGTTTTGGGCGGGGGGCCGTAACGCAGTATTTT.

In this sample, this clonotype turned up a few times. The chain carries TRBV6-5 and TRBJ1-1; TRBD1 is a possible D gene (5 bases). This CDR3 has 15 amino acids. Germline CDR1 MNHEY, CDR2 SVGAGI. The V and J ends lost 0 bases and 0 bases respectively, with 8 bases between them. The CDR3 loop reads CASSYSNRLNTEAFF. The CDR3 DNA sequence: TGTGCCAGCAGTTACTCGAACAGGCTGAACACTGAAGCTTTCTTT.

This clonotype has just a few counts. The chain uses TRBV11-2 and TRBJ1-3; D possibly corresponds to TRBD1 (6 bases). This CDR3 is 18 amino acids long. Germline-derived CDR1 and CDR2 are SGHAT and FQNNGV. Trimming shortened V by 6 bases and J by 0 bases, and 21 bases separated the two germline ends. The CDR3 coding sequence is TGTGCCAGCAGTCTTGGACATAGGGGGGCGAGCTCTGGAAACACCATATATTTT. It codes for CASSLGHRGASSGNTIYF.

This clonotype appeared many times. This chain links TRBV6-5 with TRBJ1-1; D gene uncertain. CDR3 length: 12 residues. Trimming stripped 7 bases from V and 3 bases from J, with 9 bases between. CDR1 is MNHEY and CDR2 is SVGAGI in the germline V gene. In DNA form, the CDR3 reads TGTGCCAGCAAATTGGGTGACACTGAAGCTTTCTTT. Protein sequence: CASKLGDTEAFF.

The rearrangement joins TRBV6-1 to TRBJ2-7, with TRBD1 matching over 7 bases. Germline V gene lookup returns CDR1 MNHNS and CDR2 SASEGT. The CDR3 has 14 residues. V shed 6 bases and J 0 bases; nucleotides not matched to a gene: 5. CDR3 in amino acids: CASRPDRVSYEQYF. CDR3 bases: TGTGCCAGCAGACCCGACAGGGTCTCCTACGAGCAGTACTTC.

The chain recombines TRBV7-2 with TRBJ1-2; D may be TRBD1 (6 bases). The CDR3 is 16 residues long. Germline CDR1 is SGHTA and CDR2 is FQGNSA. V was cut by 0 bases and J by 4 bases, with 15 bases left in between. CDR3 region: CASSLALAGAGYGYTF. The CDR3 nucleotides read TGTGCCAGCAGCTTAGCTCTGGCAGGGGCTGGCTATGGCTACACCTTC.

The chain employs TRBV20-1 and TRBJ2-3; TRBD1 or TRBD2 may be the D gene (6 bases each). This CDR3 contains 14 residues. Germline values: CDR1 DFQATT, CDR2 SNEGSKA (reference sequence). The ends were cut back, 5 bases at V and 4 bases at J, with 16 bases in the middle. DNA for the CDR3: TGCAGTGCTGGAAGAGGGGGGTCCGCAGATACGCAGTATTTT. Protein product: CSAGRGGSADTQYF.

The chain has TRBV7-2 and TRBJ2-5, with D maybe TRBD1 (5 bases). From germline, CDR1 is SGHTA and CDR2 FQGNSA. The CDR3 spans 15 residues. V lost 4 bases to trimming and J lost 0 bases, with 12 bases between them. CDR3: CASSSDSTYQETQYF. In DNA form, the CDR3 reads TGTGCCAGCAGCTCCGACAGTACATACCAAGAGACCCAGTACTTC.

V usage is TRBV20-1 and J usage is TRBJ2-7; the match to TRBD1 covers 10 bases. The CDR3 totals 14 residues. V gave up 5 bases and J gave up 5 bases; unmatched junction bases: 9. Germline CDR1 is DFQATT and CDR2 is SNEGSKA (reference sequence). In nucleotides, the CDR3 is TGCAGTGCTGATGACAGGGGGCCCTCGGACGAGCAGTACTTC. Translated: CSADDRGPSDEQYF.

The rearrangement links TRBV7-9 to TRBJ2-7; perhaps TRBD1 as D (8 bases). The CDR3 has 13 amino acids. Germline-derived CDR1 and CDR2 are SEHNR and FQNEAQ (reference sequence). Trimming cost V 6 bases and J 4 bases, with 13 bases left between them. Here the CDR3 DNA reads TGTGCCAGCAGGACAGGGGAGGGGTACGAGCAGTACTTC. Its translation is CASRTGEGYEQYF.